The source of this T cell receptor (beta chain) is a study of T-cell reconstitution after alpha-beta-depleted transplantation in children. The CDR3 is made up of 14 amino acids. Per the germline V gene, CDR1 is SNHLY and CDR2 is FYNNEI. Trimming took 7 bases from V and 3 from J, leaving 12 bases between them. Unique molecular identifiers featured in how the TCRbeta library was prepared. TCRdb reprocessed the PCR reads via MiXCR and lists one record per CDR3 protein. The sample records some 500,000 distinct CDR3 sequences, around 17% being singletons. In its sample, this clonotype was seen a few times.

The chain has TRBV2 and TRBJ2-2, with D perhaps matching TRBD1 or TRBD2 (5 bases each). The receptor was isolated from a human donor who donated a stem cell graft to a child with acute lymphoblastic leukemia. Sequenced here: PBMCs from the stem cell graft donor, sampled from the stem cell graft. In DNA form, the CDR3 reads TGTGCCAGCACCCCGGGACCTCACACCGGGGAGCTGTTTTTT. This gives the protein CASTPGPHTGELFF.